Below are 18 T cell receptor beta chains sequenced from a single sample in a study of blood T cell repertoires in COVID-19. Only in-frame clones appear in the TCRdb table, and some are missing; sequencing was by immunoSEQ multiplex PCR. There are about 24,000 clones in the sample; around 86% occur only once, and approximately 28% lies in the top ten. The specimen was peripheral blood. The receptors derive from a woman in her 70s with active COVID-19.

The chain couples TRBV5-4 to TRBJ2-3; 11 bases are shared with TRBD2. This CDR3 has 15 amino acids. Trimming took 1 base from V and 5 from J; bases not matched to a gene: 3. Germline loops: CDR1 SGHNT, CDR2 YYREEE (reference sequence). The CDR3, as DNA: TGTGCCAGCAGCTTGTCTCTAGCGGGGGGAGATACGCAGTATTTT. Translation gives CASSLSLAGGDTQYF. The full variable domain, in which reference TRBV5-4 and TRBJ2-3 provide the parts outside the CDR3, is ETGVTQSPTHLIKTRGQQVTLRCSSQSGHNTVSWYQQALGQGPQFIFQYYREEENGRGNFPPRFSGLQFPNYSSELNVNALELDDSALYLCASSLSLAGGDTQYFGPGTRLTVL.

The V and J genes are TRBV2 and TRBJ1-3; 7 bases match TRBD1. Germline values: CDR1 SNHLY, CDR2 FYNNEI. This CDR3 region has 13 residues. The CDR3 spells CAEQGEAGNTIYF. The CDR3 DNA follows: TGTGCGGAGCAGGGGGAAGCGGGAAACACCATATATTTT.

The chain employs TRBV7-3 and TRBJ2-3; possible D gene TRBD2, 6 bases. Between the trimmed V and J ends, which lost 6 bases and 1 base, there was a span of 11 bases. The CDR3 is 14 residues long. The germline V gene has CDR1 SGHTA and CDR2 FQGTGA. This CDR3 is CASSPGGGTDTQYF. The CDR3 nucleotides read TGTGCCAGCAGTCCGGGCGGGGGCACAGATACGCAGTATTTT.

The chain joins TRBV5-1 to TRBJ2-3, with 8 bases that match TRBD1. V dropped 4 bases and J dropped 5; count of bases not matched to a gene: 6. From germline, CDR1 is SGHRS and CDR2 YFSETQ. CDR3 length: 14 amino acids. CDR3 protein: CASSITGGRDTQYF. CDR3 DNA: TGCGCCAGCAGCATTACAGGGGGGCGAGATACGCAGTATTTT. Complete variable domain (other parts from reference TRBV5-1 and TRBJ2-3): KAGVTQTPRYLIKTRGQQVTLSCSPISGHRSVSWYQQTPGQGLQFLFEYFSETQRNKGNFPGRFSGRQFSNSRSEMNVSTLELGDSALYLCASSITGGRDTQYFGPGTRLTVL.

This sequence joins TRBV10-3 and TRBJ2-7, with 11 bases identical to TRBD2. The V segment lost 7 bases and the J segment 4 bases; nucleotides outside the gene matches: 9. The CDR3 is made up of 15 amino acids. Germline V gene lookup returns CDR1 ENHRY and CDR2 SYGVKD. CDR3 coding DNA: TGTGCCATCAATCCCGGGACTAGCGGTAAATACGAGCAGTACTTC. Encoded protein: CAINPGTSGKYEQYF.

V usage is TRBV7-8 and J usage is TRBJ1-2; the D is unclear. CDR1 and CDR2 (germline): SGHVS, FQNEAQ. V gave up 1 base and J gave up 2 bases, with 11 bases separating them. The CDR3 length is 15 residues. In DNA form, the CDR3 reads TGTGCCAGCAGCTTAGGCGGGGTGTCCAACTATGGCTACACCTTC. The encoded protein is CASSLGGVSNYGYTF.

This chain joins TRBV5-4 and TRBJ2-2; D call uncertain. V was trimmed by 6 bases and J by 5 bases, leaving 8 bases between them. The CDR3 is made up of 12 amino acids. CDR1 is SGHNT and CDR2 is YYREEE in the germline V gene (reference sequence). The CDR3 spells CASIAQTGELFF. The DNA of the CDR3 is TGTGCCAGCATAGCTCAGACCGGGGAGCTGTTTTTT.

This chain uses TRBV6-2 or TRBV6-3 with TRBJ2-7; maybe TRBD2 (6 bases). The CDR3 spans 17 residues. Trimming removed 2 bases from V and 7 bases from J, with 24 bases in between. Germline CDR1 MNHEY, CDR2 SVGEGT. The CDR3 loop reads CASSYPLTAGPSGEQYF. In nucleotides, the CDR3 is TGTGCCAGCAGTTACCCCCTGACTGCGGGGCCCTCTGGGGAGCAGTACTTC.

The chain couples TRBV5-4 to TRBJ2-7; 7 bases agree with TRBD1. The V gene end was trimmed by 3 bases and the J gene end by 1 base; junction bases not matched to a gene: 13. This CDR3 comprises 17 residues. Looked up from germline, CDR1 is SGHNT and CDR2 is YYREEE (reference sequence). CDR3 loop: CASSYDRAPLSSYEQYF. For the CDR3, the DNA is TGTGCCAGCAGCTATGACAGGGCCCCACTCTCTTCCTACGAGCAGTACTTC.

The chain has TRBV27 and TRBJ1-6; a weak D match, TRBD1 (6 bases). CDR3 length: 14 residues. CDR1 and CDR2 (germline): MNHEY, SMNVEV (reference sequence). V lost 5 bases to trimming and J lost 13 bases, with 18 bases between them. CDR3 DNA sequence: TGTGCCAGCAGTCTACAGGGTAGCTATGGCCCCCTCCACTTT. Translating gives CASSLQGSYGPLHF.

The chain couples TRBV7-2 to TRBJ2-5, with D perhaps matching TRBD1 (6 bases). The CDR3 length is 14 residues. The V gene's germline CDR1 is SGHTA and CDR2 FQGNSA. Trimming cost V 4 bases and J 0 bases, with 9 bases left between them. CDR3 amino acids: CASSWDKYQETQYF. Here the CDR3 DNA reads TGTGCCAGCAGCTGGGACAAATACCAAGAGACCCAGTACTTC.

This clone has a handful of counts. The V call is TRBV11-2, the J call TRBJ2-1; D is possibly TRBD1 (5 bases). There are 14 residues in the CDR3. Per germline, CDR1 SGHAT and CDR2 FQNNGV. The V end lost 1 base, the J end lost 10 bases, and 14 bases lay between the germline ends. The CDR3 DNA reads TGTGCCAGCAGCTTAGTGAGCAGGGTGGGCGAGCAGTTCTTC. Translated, it gives CASSLVSRVGEQFF.

Written as DNA, the CDR3 is TGTGCCAGCAGCTTAGCGACTAGCGCTGAGCAGTTCTTC. Protein: CASSLATSAEQFF. The chain carries TRBV7-2 and TRBJ2-1, with TRBD2 matching 8 bases. Per germline, CDR1 SGHTA and CDR2 FQGNSA. Losses at the gene ends were 0 bases for V and 9 bases for J; bases not matched to a gene: 1. This CDR3 comprises 13 residues. Based on the CDR3 plus reference TRBV7-2 and TRBJ2-1, the full variable domain is GAGVSQSPSNKVTEKGKDVELRCDPISGHTALYWYRQSLGQGLEFLIYFQGNSAPDKSGLPSDRFSAERTGGSVSTLTIQRTQQEDSAVYLCASSLATSAEQFFGPGTRLTVL.

V usage is TRBV6-5 and J usage is TRBJ1-2, with 8 bases lining up with TRBD1. CDR1 and CDR2 (germline): MNHEY, SVGAGI. The ends lost 7 bases at V and 4 bases at J; junction bases unmatched: 11. The CDR3 runs to 15 residues. CDR3 sequence reads: CASKLNPTGGYGYTF. DNA of the CDR3: TGTGCCAGCAAACTCAATCCTACAGGGGGCTATGGCTACACCTTC.

J is TRBJ2-3 and V is TRBV7-3; TRBD1 might be the D (6 bases). V gave up 2 bases and J gave up 14 bases, with 20 bases separating them. The CDR3 has 14 residues. Germline CDR1 reads SGHTA; CDR2 reads FQGTGA. CDR3 residues: CASSLDSETGLGYF. DNA for the CDR3: TGTGCCAGCAGCTTAGATTCTGAAACAGGGTTAGGGTATTTT.

This sequence joins TRBV5-6 and TRBJ1-6, with D possibly TRBD1 on 6 matching bases. Germline V CDR1 and CDR2: SGHDT, YYEEEE. The CDR3 contains 16 residues. V gave up 0 bases and J gave up 7 bases, with 14 bases separating them. CDR3 amino acids: CASSLGVAGDNSPLHF. In DNA, the CDR3 is TGTGCCAGCAGCTTGGGAGTCGCAGGGGACAATTCACCCCTCCACTTT.

The chain has TRBV13 and TRBJ1-6, with a weak D call TRBD1 (5 bases). CDR3 size: 19 residues. Germline V gene data show CDR1 as PRHDT and CDR2 as FYEKMQ (reference sequence). Trimming took 5 bases from V and 0 from J, leaving 20 bases between them. CDR3 region: CASSTNVRGYSSYNSPLHF. DNA for the CDR3: TGTGCCAGCAGCACCAATGTCCGGGGGTATAGCTCCTATAATTCACCCCTCCACTTT.

The gene calls are TRBV7-7 and TRBJ2-7; TRBD2 matches 11 bases. Germline-derived CDR1 and CDR2 are SSHAT and FNYEAQ (reference sequence). The J segment lost 1 base and the V segment lost 5 bases, leaving 4 bases of the junction unmatched. The CDR3 length is 15 residues. For the CDR3, the DNA is TGTGCCAGCAGCCCACTAGCGGGGGTATCCTACGAGCAGTACTTC. This translates into CASSPLAGVSYEQYF.